This T cell receptor (beta chain) is from a study of cytomegalovirus exposure and HLA in healthy donors (TCRdb year 2017). About the full investigation: According to a later analysis, the roughly 120 validation repertoires were produced on the same platform as the roughly 600 repertoires of the first cohort. The aim of the study was to test whether cataloging public T cell receptors could identify signatures of past pathogen exposure. A separate validation cohort of 90 to 150 different subjects was used in addition to the approximately 700-subject first cohort. To predict cytomegalovirus infection status, the study combined high-throughput TCR immunosequencing, statistical association of individual TCRs with disease status, and machine learning. Here is what the overall study found, with its caveats: A later analysis found that TCRs clustered in the first cohort also tended to co-occur in the 95 to 150 validation repertoires, with 94% of cluster scores above 0. It was suggested by the authors that the approach could potentially be generalized to other disease states and immunological phenotypes. In vitro tests confirmed that three of the cytomegalovirus-associated TCR beta chains recognize cytomegalovirus antigens. Most TCR sequences were observed very rarely across donors, whereas some public TCRs were present in many individuals. Cytomegalovirus status was reported to be diagnosed by the classifier with high specificity and sensitivity in both the original and validation cohorts. All 120 or so repertoires were used to score co-occurrence in the validation cohort in a later analysis, because that analysis had no HLA typing for the cohort. The study gave a list of about 160 TCR beta chains associated with cytomegalovirus.

Details on this clone: No antigen is known for it. No base quality information exists; no much larger clone differs at one position.

Donors formed part of the validation cohort, which comprised 120 or so subjects and was distinct from the first cohort of several hundred subjects. CDR1 and CDR2 are read off the germline V gene as SGDLS and YYNGEE. V lost 0 bases and J lost 1 base; the stretch between them is 11 bases long. Taken from cysteine to phenylalanine, the CDR3 has 16 residues. Of the read, only the CDR3 DNA is kept; its 48 bases are in frame from base 1. Library generation was performed with the immunoSEQ multiplex PCR assay. As for the authors' bioinformatics: A statistical classification framework was built to diagnose cytomegalovirus status from the catalog of TCR beta chain sequences. Here the immuneACCESS table is served through TCRdb, limited to in-frame sequences with V and J called. Missing clones are a known gap in these copies; in checked studies unresolved V genes cover under half, and the rest lacks a known reason. That table furnishes V, J and clone size, whereas the DNA furnished D and trimming. The sample contains approximately 190,000 clones, roughly 82% of them found a single time. Roughly 7.5% of the sample belongs to the ten largest clones.

The source of this sequence is a man between 18 and 29 years old in good health and CMV-seropositive. Recombination linked TRBV9 to TRBJ2-1, with the D gene not confidently named. The source material was PBMCs. The CDR3 region reads CASSVVGTGSYNEQFF. The nucleotides are TGTGCCAGCAGCGTAGTGGGCACCGGTTCCTACAATGAGCAGTTCTTC.